These 4 T cell receptor beta chains were sequenced from one sample in a study of CD8+ T cells in alopecia areata. Following RNA extraction, reverse transcription yielded cDNA that acted as the sequencing template. TCRdb's table, derived via immunoSEQ multiplex PCR, lists solely in-frame clones and lacks some. The repertoire yields around 20,000 clones, none seen only once; the top ten contain over 25%. On the basis of CD4, CD8alpha, NKG2D, NKG2ACE and other markers, pooled cutaneous lymph node cells were sorted. Sequenced input: CD8+ T cells sorted from a lymph node. These receptors originate from a C3H/HeJ mouse with alopecia areata. The mice in this strain carry MHC haplotype H2-k.

Of note for this clone: Gene names refer to mouse genes. From the germline J gene comes the end of the CDR3, since the read stops 4 residues before it. V is TRBV13-2 and J is TRBJ2-7; 7 nucleotides line up with TRBD1. The V gene's germline CDR1 is NNHNN and CDR2 SYGAGS (reference sequence). V trimming: 3 bases; J trimming: 0 bases; junction bases outside the gene matches: 3. The CDR3 covers 14 residues. The CDR3 here is CASGGTGDSYEQYF. CDR3 bases read: TGTGCCAGCGGTGGGACAGGCGACTCCTAT.

Only a few counts were recorded for this clone. The gene names given are mouse names. The sequence runs out 4 residues before the end of the CDR3; the remainder is reconstructed from the germline J gene. The rearrangement uses TRBV1 and TRBJ1-1; TRBD1 agrees at 10 bases. With V trimmed by 2 bases and J by 1 base, 1 base remained unmatched. This CDR3 has 15 residues. Germline V lookup: CDR1 NSQYPW, CDR2 LRSPGD (reference sequence). CDR3 amino acids: CTCSARTGGNTEVFF. The CDR3 DNA, read in part, is TGCACCTGCAGTGCACGGACAGGGGGGAACACA.

In regard to this clone: The gene symbols are mouse symbols. The CDR3 end is not reached by the read, which stops 4 residues before it; the germline J gene fills it in. The chain is built from TRBV12-2 and TRBJ2-1; tentatively, D is TRBD2 (7 bases). With 0 bases removed from V and 3 bases from J, the gap between germline ends came to 8 bases. The CDR3 runs 14 residues. CDR1 and CDR2 (germline): SGHLS, HYDKME. The CDR3 is CASSLGGRYAEQFF. The sequenced part of the CDR3 DNA is TGTGCCAGCTCTCTCGGGGGGCGCTATGCT.

This clone was counted many times. Gene names denote mouse genes. CDR3: CASSGWGIANTEVFF. The DNA read from the CDR3 is TGTGCCAGCAGTGGATGGGGGATTGCAAACACA. This rearrangement joins TRBV13-3 to TRBJ1-1; maybe TRBD1 (5 bases). The read ends 4 residues before the CDR3 terminus; that terminus is restored from the germline J gene. CDR3 length equals 15 residues. CDR1 and CDR2 (germline): NNHDY, SYVADS. With 3 bases removed from V and 0 bases from J, the gap between germline ends came to 12 bases.